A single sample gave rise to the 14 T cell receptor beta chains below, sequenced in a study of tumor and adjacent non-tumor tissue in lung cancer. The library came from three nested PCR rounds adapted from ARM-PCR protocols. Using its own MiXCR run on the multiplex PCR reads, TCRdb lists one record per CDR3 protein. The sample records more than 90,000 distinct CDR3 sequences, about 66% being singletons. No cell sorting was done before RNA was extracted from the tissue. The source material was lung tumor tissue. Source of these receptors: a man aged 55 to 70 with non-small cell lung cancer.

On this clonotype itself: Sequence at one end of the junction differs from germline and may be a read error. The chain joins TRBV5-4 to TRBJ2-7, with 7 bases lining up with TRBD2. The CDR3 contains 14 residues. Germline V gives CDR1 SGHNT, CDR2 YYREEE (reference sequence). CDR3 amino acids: CVSSASSGGYEQYF. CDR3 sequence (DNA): TGTGTCAGCAGCGCTTCTAGCGGCGGATACGAGCAGTACTTC.

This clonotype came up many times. Here the CDR3 DNA reads TGTGCCAGCAGCTTCCCTAGCGGGAGAGATAGCACAGATACGCAGTATTTT. Translated, it gives CASSFPSGRDSTDTQYF. The chain uses TRBV7-9 and TRBJ2-3; 10 bases line up with TRBD2. Germline CDR1 reads SEHNR; CDR2 reads FQNEAQ (reference sequence). CDR3 length: 17 residues. V lost 3 bases and J lost 0; bases outside the gene matches: 6.

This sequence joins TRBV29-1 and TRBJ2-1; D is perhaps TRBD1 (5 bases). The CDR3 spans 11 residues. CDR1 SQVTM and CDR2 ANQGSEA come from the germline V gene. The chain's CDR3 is CNVTQVHEQFF. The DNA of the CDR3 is TGCAACGTCACACAGGTGCATGAGCAGTTCTTC.

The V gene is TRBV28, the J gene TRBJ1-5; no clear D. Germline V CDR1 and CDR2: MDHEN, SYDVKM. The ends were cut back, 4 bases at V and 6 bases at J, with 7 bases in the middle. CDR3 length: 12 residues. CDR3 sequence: CASSSWVQPQHF. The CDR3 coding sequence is TGTGCCAGCAGTTCATGGGTTCAGCCCCAGCATTTT.

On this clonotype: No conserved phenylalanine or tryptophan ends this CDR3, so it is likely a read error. CDR3 DNA: TGTGCCAGCACCCTGGGTCAAGGGGCCGGTGGGACTGAAGCTTTCCTT. Protein: CASTLGQGAGGTEAFL. The chain has TRBV12-3 or TRBV12-4 and TRBJ1-1; tentative D call: TRBD1 (5 bases). This CDR3 comprises 16 residues. The V end lost 7 bases, the J end lost 5 bases, and 23 bases lay between the germline ends.

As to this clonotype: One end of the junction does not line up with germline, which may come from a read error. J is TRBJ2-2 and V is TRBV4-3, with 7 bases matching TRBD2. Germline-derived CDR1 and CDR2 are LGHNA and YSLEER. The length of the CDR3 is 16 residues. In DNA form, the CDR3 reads TGCGCCAGCAGCCATGAAAGCGGGGCCAGCACCTGGGAGCTGTTTTTT. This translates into CASSHESGASTWELFF.

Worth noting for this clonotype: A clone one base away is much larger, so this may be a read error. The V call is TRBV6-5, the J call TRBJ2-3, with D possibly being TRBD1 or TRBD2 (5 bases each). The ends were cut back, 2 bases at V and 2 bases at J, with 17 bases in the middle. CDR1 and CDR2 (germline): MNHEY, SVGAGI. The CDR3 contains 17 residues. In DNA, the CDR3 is TGTGCCAGCAGTTACGTGGGGGTAGGACATGACACAGATACGCAGTATTTT. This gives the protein CASSYVGVGHDTDTQYF.

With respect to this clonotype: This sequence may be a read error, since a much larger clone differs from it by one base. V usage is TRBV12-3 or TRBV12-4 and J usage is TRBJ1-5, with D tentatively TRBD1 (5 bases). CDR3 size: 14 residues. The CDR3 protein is CASSRGTSREPLHF. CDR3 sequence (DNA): TGTGCCAGCAGCCGCGGGACCTCCAGGGAGCCCCTGCATTTT.

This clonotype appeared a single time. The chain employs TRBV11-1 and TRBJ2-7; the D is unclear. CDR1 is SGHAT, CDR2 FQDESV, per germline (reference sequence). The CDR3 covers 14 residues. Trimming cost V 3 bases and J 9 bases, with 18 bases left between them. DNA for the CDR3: TGTGCCAGCAGCTTTCCCGGCGGCGTCTACATGCAGTACTTC. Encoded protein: CASSFPGGVYMQYF. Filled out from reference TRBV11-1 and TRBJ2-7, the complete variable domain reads EAEVAQSPRYKITEKSQAVAFWCDPISGHATLYWYRQILGQGPELLVQFQDESVVDDSQLPKDRFSAERLKGVDSTLKIQPAELGDSAMYLCASSFPGGVYMQYFGPGTRLTVT.

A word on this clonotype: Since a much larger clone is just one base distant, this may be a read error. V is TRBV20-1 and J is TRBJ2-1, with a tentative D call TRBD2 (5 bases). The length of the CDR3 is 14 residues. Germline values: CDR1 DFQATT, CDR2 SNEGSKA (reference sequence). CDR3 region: CSPRRTLSYNEQFF. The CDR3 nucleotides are TGCAGTCCTAGAAGGACTCTTTCCTACAATGAGCAGTTCTTC.

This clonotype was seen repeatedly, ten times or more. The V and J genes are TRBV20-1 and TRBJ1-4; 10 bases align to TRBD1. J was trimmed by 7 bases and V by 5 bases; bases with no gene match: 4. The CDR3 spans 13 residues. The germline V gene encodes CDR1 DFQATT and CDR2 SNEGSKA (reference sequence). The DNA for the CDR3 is TGCAGTGCTCGGGGGACAGGGGTTGAAAAACTGTTTTTT. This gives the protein CSARGTGVEKLFF.

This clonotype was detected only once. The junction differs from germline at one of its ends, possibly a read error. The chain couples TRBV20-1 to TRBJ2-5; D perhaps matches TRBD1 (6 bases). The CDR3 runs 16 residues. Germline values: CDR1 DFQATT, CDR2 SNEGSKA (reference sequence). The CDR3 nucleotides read TGCAGTGCTAGGTTTAGCGACAGGCGGAAGAAAGATACCCAGTACTTC. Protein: CSARFSDRRKKDTQYF.

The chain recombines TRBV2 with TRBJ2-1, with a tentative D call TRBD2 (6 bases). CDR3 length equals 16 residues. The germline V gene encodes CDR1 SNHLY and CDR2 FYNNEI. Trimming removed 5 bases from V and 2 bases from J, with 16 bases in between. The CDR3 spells CASSKLRDAPYNEQFF. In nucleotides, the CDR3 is TGTGCCAGCAGTAAACTGCGGGATGCTCCCTACAATGAGCAGTTCTTC.

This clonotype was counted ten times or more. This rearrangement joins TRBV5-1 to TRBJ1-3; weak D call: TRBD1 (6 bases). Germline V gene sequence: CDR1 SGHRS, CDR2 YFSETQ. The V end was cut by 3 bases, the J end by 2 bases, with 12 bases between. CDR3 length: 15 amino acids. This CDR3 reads CASSSSGAAGNTIYF. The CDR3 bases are TGCGCCAGCAGCTCCTCGGGGGCGGCTGGAAACACCATATATTTT.